The T cell receptor beta chain under discussion was sequenced for a study of healthy donors' naive CD4 and CD8 T cells. A linear amplification protocol produced the TCR libraries from roughly 0.5 ug of total RNA. TCRdb used MiXCR to reprocess the reads, holding one entry per CDR3 protein. The repertoire holds approximately 180,000 distinct CDR3 sequences, with around 74% as singletons. J lost 4 bases, V lost 0 bases, and 8 bases had no gene match. CDR1 and CDR2 from the germline V gene are DFQATT and SNEGSKA (reference sequence). This CDR3 region has 15 residues. This receptor was identified in a pool of human donors in good health; the sample pools cells from several healthy donors. The chain carries TRBV20-1 and TRBJ2-5; TRBD2 matches 7 bases. Sequencing input: naive CD4+ and CD8+ T cells sorted from blood, pooled from several donors. For the CDR3, the DNA is TGCAGTGCTAGAGATAGGCGGGAGATAGGAGAGACCCAGTACTTC. Its translation is CSARDRREIGETQYF.